Each of the 10 T cell receptor beta chains below was sequenced from the same sample in a study of OX40 agonist ivuxolimab in advanced cancers. Sequencing was performed with immunoSEQ multiplex PCR; in TCRdb, only in-frame clones are kept and a portion is missing. The top ten hold about 5.8% of the sample, which has tens of thousands of clones, around 81% seen once. This specimen consisted of CD4+ or CD8+ T cells sorted from blood, obtained in a trial of the OX40 agonist ivuxolimab. Receptors originate from an adult with an advanced solid tumor such as melanoma, head and neck, liver or kidney cancer.

The rearrangement joins TRBV6-1 to TRBJ2-7, with 10 bases identical to TRBD1. J gave up 4 bases and V 2 bases, and 8 bases lay outside the gene matches. Germline-derived CDR1 and CDR2 are MNHNS and SASEGT. The length of the CDR3 is 16 residues. The CDR3 bases are TGTGCCAGCAGTGAACAGAGGGGACAGGGGTTTTACGAGCAGTACGTC. It is translated as CASSEQRGQGFYEQYV.

V gene TRBV28 combines with J gene TRBJ1-6; 8 bases are a match to TRBD1. This CDR3 is built from 14 residues. CDR1 is MDHEN, CDR2 SYDVKM, per germline. V trimming: 5 bases; J trimming: 8 bases; junction bases outside the gene matches: 5. As DNA, the CDR3 is TGTGCCAGCAGTCTCGGGACAGGCGATTCACCCCTCCACTTT. Amino acids: CASSLGTGDSPLHF.

The rearrangement joins TRBV7-9 to TRBJ1-2; D ambiguous. Deletions cut 1 base from V and 6 bases from J, with 6 bases between. The CDR3 consists of 12 residues. Germline loops: CDR1 SEHNR, CDR2 FQNEAQ (reference sequence). The DNA of the CDR3 is TGTGCCAGCAGCTTAGGCCTTGATGGCTACACCTTC. Its translation is CASSLGLDGYTF.

The rearrangement joins TRBV4-1 to TRBJ1-1; a weak D match, TRBD1 (5 bases). Trimming shortened V by 0 bases and J by 3 bases, and 8 bases separated the two germline ends. The length of the CDR3 is 14 residues. From germline, CDR1 is MGHRA and CDR2 YSYEKL. This chain's CDR3 is CASSQEEGYTEAFF. The DNA of the CDR3 is TGCGCCAGCAGCCAAGAAGAGGGGTACACTGAAGCTTTCTTT.

This clone came up a few times. The rearrangement links TRBV9 to TRBJ1-2; 9 nucleotides align to TRBD1. CDR1 SGDLS and CDR2 YYNGEE come from the germline V gene. The CDR3 is 17 amino acids. The J segment lost 2 bases and the V segment lost 3 bases, leaving 11 bases of the junction unmatched. The chain's CDR3 is CASSAGGTGYSNYGYTF. CDR3 DNA sequence: TGTGCCAGCAGCGCAGGGGGGACAGGGTACTCAAACTATGGCTACACCTTC.

By frequency in the sample, this clone is hyperexpanded. V gene TRBV6-4 combines with J gene TRBJ1-6; D perhaps matches TRBD1 (5 bases). The CDR3 spans 14 residues. The V end was cut by 0 bases, the J end by 5 bases, with 5 bases between. Germline-derived CDR1 and CDR2 are MRHNA and SNTAGT. Written as DNA, the CDR3 is TGTGCCAGCAGTGACTCGACAGATAATTCACCCCTCCACTTT. Encoded protein: CASSDSTDNSPLHF.

V gene TRBV11-2 combines with J gene TRBJ2-1; possibly TRBD1 or TRBD2 for D (5 bases each). V was clipped by 0 bases and J by 4 bases, with 10 bases between them. CDR3 length equals 15 residues. CDR1 and CDR2 (germline): SGHAT, FQNNGV. CDR3 protein: CASSLDSGRYNEQFF. CDR3 sequence (DNA): TGTGCCAGCAGCTTAGATTCGGGACGATACAATGAGCAGTTCTTC.

The chain employs TRBV6-5 and TRBJ1-2; unclear D gene. The CDR3 totals 13 residues. Germline V gives CDR1 MNHEY, CDR2 SVGAGI. Trimming cost V 5 bases and J 3 bases, with 10 bases left between them. CDR3 residues: CASSALKDYGYTF. DNA of the CDR3: TGTGCCAGCAGTGCCCTGAAGGACTATGGCTACACCTTC.

This clone appeared once. The chain links TRBV5-4 to TRBJ2-2, with TRBD2 matching over 12 bases. The CDR3 has 16 amino acids. V shed 1 base and J 7 bases; nucleotides not matched to a gene: 5. Germline V gene data show CDR1 as SGHNT and CDR2 as YYREEE (reference sequence). The CDR3 region is CASSLSSGGAVGELFF. CDR3 nucleotides: TGTGCCAGCAGCTTGTCTAGCGGGGGGGCGGTCGGGGAGCTGTTTTTT. Variable domain in full (rest from reference TRBV5-4 and TRBJ2-2): ETGVTQSPTHLIKTRGQQVTLRCSSQSGHNTVSWYQQALGQGPQFIFQYYREEENGRGNFPPRFSGLQFPNYSSELNVNALELDDSALYLCASSLSSGGAVGELFFGEGSRLTVL.

J is TRBJ2-5 and V is TRBV28; TRBD2 matches 13 bases. Germline-derived CDR1 and CDR2 are MDHEN and SYDVKM. J gave up 1 base and V 4 bases, and 9 bases lay outside the gene matches. The CDR3 totals 18 residues. The CDR3 coding sequence is TGTGCCAGCAGTTCCACGCAACTAGCGGGGGGGAGCCAAGAGACCCAGTACTTC. It specifies CASSSTQLAGGSQETQYF.